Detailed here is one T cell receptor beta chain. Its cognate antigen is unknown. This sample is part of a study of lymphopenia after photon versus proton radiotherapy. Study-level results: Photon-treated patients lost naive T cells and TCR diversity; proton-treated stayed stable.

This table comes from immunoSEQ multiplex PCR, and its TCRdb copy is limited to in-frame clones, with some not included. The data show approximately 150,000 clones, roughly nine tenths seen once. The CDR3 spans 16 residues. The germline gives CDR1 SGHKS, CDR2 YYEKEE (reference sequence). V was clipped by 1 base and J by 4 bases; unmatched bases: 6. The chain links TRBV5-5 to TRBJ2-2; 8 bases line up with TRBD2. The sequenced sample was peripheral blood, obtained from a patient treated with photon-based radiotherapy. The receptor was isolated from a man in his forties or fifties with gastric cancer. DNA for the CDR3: TGTGCCAGCAGCTTGTACGAGCGGGAGTCCACCGGGGAGCTGTTTTTT. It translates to CASSLYERESTGELFF. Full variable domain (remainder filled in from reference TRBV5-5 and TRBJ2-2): DAGVTQSPTHLIKTRGQQVTLRCSPISGHKSVSWYQQVLGQGPQFIFQYYEKEERGRGNFPDRFSARQFPNYSSELNVNALLLGDSALYLCASSLYERESTGELFFGEGSRLTVL.